The 21 T cell receptor beta chains given below trace back to one sample, sequenced in a study of neoadjuvant anti-PD-1 for oral cavity cancer. The assay was immunoSEQ multiplex PCR, and TCRdb's table has in-frame clones only and misses some. The sample has around 17,000 clones, less than 75% seen once; the top ten hold over 2.5%. The sample here was PBMCs, taken before nivolumab (anti-PD-1) treatment. Receptors originate from a person aged 40 to 85 with oral cavity squamous cell carcinoma.

This clone was recorded only once. V is TRBV4-1 and J is TRBJ2-7; a weak D match, TRBD2 (5 bases). V gave up 0 bases and J gave up 0 bases, with 12 bases separating them. Germline V gene data show CDR1 as MGHRA and CDR2 as YSYEKL. The CDR3 covers 16 residues. The CDR3 DNA reads TGCGCCAGCAGCCAAGAAGAGGGAGTCAGCTCCTACGAGCAGTACTTC. It translates to CASSQEEGVSSYEQYF.

The chain is built from TRBV6-5 and TRBJ2-1; TRBD2 might be the D (6 bases). Per the germline V gene, CDR1 is MNHEY and CDR2 is SVGAGI. The CDR3 runs to 13 residues. Trimming took 1 base from V and 9 from J, leaving 10 bases between them. The CDR3 region is CASSYWRDGEQFF. In DNA, the CDR3 is TGTGCCAGCAGTTACTGGCGGGACGGTGAGCAGTTCTTC.

This clone was seen a handful of times. The chain joins TRBV2 to TRBJ1-5, with no clear D. Germline assignment: CDR1 SNHLY and CDR2 FYNNEI. V was cut by 3 bases and J by 2 bases, with 5 bases left in between. CDR3 size: 13 residues. As DNA, the CDR3 is TGTGCCAGCAGTGACATGGGCAATCAGCCCCAGCATTTT. Residues: CASSDMGNQPQHF.

There are a few counts of this clone. V is TRBV10-3 and J is TRBJ2-2; 7 bases line up with TRBD1. The germline V gene has CDR1 ENHRY and CDR2 SYGVKD. V shed 2 bases and J 7 bases; nucleotides not matched to a gene: 7. The CDR3 has 15 residues. For the CDR3, the DNA is TGTGCCATCAGTGAGACAGGGGAAAGAAGCGGGGAGCTGTTTTTT. Protein product: CAISETGERSGELFF.

This clone turned up a few times. The chain combines TRBV5-5 with TRBJ1-2; 8 bases are shared with TRBD1. This CDR3 is 15 amino acids long. Trimming at V came to 1 base and at J to 4 bases, leaving 6 bases not matched to a gene. Germline CDR1 reads SGHKS; CDR2 reads YYEKEE (reference sequence). The CDR3 loop is CASSLSRQGTYGYTF. The CDR3, as DNA: TGTGCCAGCAGCTTGTCCCGACAGGGGACCTATGGCTACACCTTC. Based on the CDR3 plus reference TRBV5-5 and TRBJ1-2, the full variable domain is DAGVTQSPTHLIKTRGQQVTLRCSPISGHKSVSWYQQVLGQGPQFIFQYYEKEERGRGNFPDRFSARQFPNYSSELNVNALLLGDSALYLCASSLSRQGTYGYTFGSGTRLTVV.

In this sample, this clone turned up a few times. V is TRBV7-9 and J is TRBJ1-2, with D perhaps matching TRBD1 (5 bases). This CDR3 has 15 amino acids. V was shortened by 5 bases and J by 4 bases, with 17 bases between the two germline ends. The germline V gene has CDR1 SEHNR and CDR2 FQNEAQ (reference sequence). In DNA form, the CDR3 reads TGTGCCAGCAGCCCTGGGGGGTCTTTGGGCTATGGCTACACCTTC. This gives the protein CASSPGGSLGYGYTF.

The gene calls are TRBV6-5 and TRBJ1-4; D ambiguous. Trimming took off 6 bases at V and 7 bases at J, with 9 bases between the two ends. This CDR3 has 12 amino acids. Germline values: CDR1 MNHEY, CDR2 SVGAGI. The CDR3 loop reads CASRSGLEKLFF. The DNA of the CDR3 is TGTGCCAGCAGAAGTGGGCTTGAAAAACTGTTTTTT.

The genes are TRBV11-2 and TRBJ2-1; 9 bases are a match to TRBD1. CDR1 and CDR2 from the germline V gene are SGHAT and FQNNGV. The J segment lost 7 bases and the V segment lost 6 bases, leaving 7 bases of the junction unmatched. The CDR3 is 14 amino acids. This CDR3 reads CASSPLQGANEQFF. For the CDR3, the DNA is TGTGCCAGCAGTCCCTTACAGGGGGCAAATGAGCAGTTCTTC.

The gene calls are TRBV4-1 and TRBJ2-7; 10 bases align to TRBD2. Per the germline V gene, CDR1 is MGHRA and CDR2 is YSYEKL. The length of the CDR3 is 17 residues. V gave up 0 bases and J gave up 3 bases; unmatched junction bases: 8. CDR3 nucleotide sequence: TGCGCCAGCAGCCAAGAGGCCGAGTCTAGCGGGGGCTACGAGCAGTACTTC. Translating it yields CASSQEAESSGGYEQYF.

V usage is TRBV15 and J usage is TRBJ2-1; D is undetermined. Germline assignment: CDR1 LNHNV and CDR2 YYDKDF (reference sequence). V lost 1 base to trimming and J lost 7 bases, with 14 bases between them. The CDR3 spans 15 residues. The CDR3 spells CATSRGKGSENEQFF. The CDR3 nucleotides read TGTGCCACCAGCAGAGGCAAAGGGTCGGAGAATGAGCAGTTCTTC.

The chain combines TRBV7-9 with TRBJ1-2; a weak D match, TRBD1 (6 bases). This CDR3 has 16 amino acids. Trimming shortened V by 3 bases and J by 2 bases, and 16 bases separated the two germline ends. Germline V gene data show CDR1 as SEHNR and CDR2 as FQNEAQ (reference sequence). The CDR3 nucleotides are TGTGCCAGCAGCTTGGTACAGGGATCTCAAAACTATGGCTACACCTTC. It translates to CASSLVQGSQNYGYTF. Using reference TRBV7-9 and TRBJ1-2 for the parts outside the CDR3, the full variable domain is DTGVSQNPRHKITKRGQNVTFRCDPISEHNRLYWYRQTLGQGPEFLTYFQNEAQLEKSRLLSDRFSAERPKGSFSTLEIQRTEQGDSAMYLCASSLVQGSQNYGYTFGSGTRLTVV.

The chain combines TRBV27 with TRBJ2-3, with D hard to call. Germline V gene lookup returns CDR1 MNHEY and CDR2 SMNVEV (reference sequence). V dropped 6 bases and J dropped 0 bases, with 7 bases sitting between them. This CDR3 region has 13 residues. The CDR3 bases are TGTGCCAGCAGCGCTACTAGCACAGATACGCAGTATTTT. The encoded protein is CASSATSTDTQYF.

This chain connects TRBV5-1 to TRBJ1-1, with no clear D. This CDR3 contains 12 residues. Per germline, CDR1 SGHRS and CDR2 YFSETQ. V lost 4 bases to trimming and J lost 5 bases, with 9 bases between them. DNA for the CDR3: TGCGCCAGCAGCCGACCGGGAACTGAAGCTTTCTTT. It translates to CASSRPGTEAFF. The entire variable domain, with the rest obtained from reference TRBV5-1 and TRBJ1-1, is as follows: KAGVTQTPRYLIKTRGQQVTLSCSPISGHRSVSWYQQTPGQGLQFLFEYFSETQRNKGNFPGRFSGRQFSNSRSEMNVSTLELGDSALYLCASSRPGTEAFFGQGTRLTVV.

This clone has just a few counts. The chain joins TRBV5-4 to TRBJ1-3; D gene ambiguous. CDR1 SGHNT and CDR2 YYREEE come from the germline V gene (reference sequence). Deletions cut 3 bases from V and 4 bases from J, with 8 bases between. The CDR3 length is 13 residues. The CDR3 region has the DNA TGTGCCAGCAGCTCCCCGGACGGAAACACCATATATTTT. Amino acids: CASSSPDGNTIYF.

By share of the sample, this clone is large (0.1 to 1%). The chain joins TRBV28 to TRBJ2-2; no firm D call. Germline V CDR1 and CDR2: MDHEN, SYDVKM. This CDR3 has 14 residues. Trimming took 1 base from V and 8 from J, leaving 11 bases between them. DNA for the CDR3: TGTGCCAGCAGTTTATATTCGGCAGCTGGGGAGCTGTTTTTT. Translated, it gives CASSLYSAAGELFF.

The chain combines TRBV6-5 with TRBJ1-2; 11 bases align to TRBD1. V was pared by 5 bases and J by 6 bases, with 5 bases of the junction left unmatched. Germline-derived CDR1 and CDR2 are MNHEY and SVGAGI. This CDR3 has 14 amino acids. CDR3 coding DNA: TGTGCCAGCAGTGCGGACAGGGGGCGCGATGGCTACACCTTC. Protein: CASSADRGRDGYTF.

This clone was counted only a few times. This rearrangement joins TRBV19 to TRBJ1-5, with a weak D call TRBD1 (5 bases). CDR3 length equals 15 residues. From germline, CDR1 is LNHDA and CDR2 SQIVND (reference sequence). Deletions cut 10 bases from V and 0 bases from J, with 16 bases between. CDR3 sequence reads: CATTDSFISNQPQHF. CDR3 nucleotide sequence: TGTGCCACCACCGACAGCTTTATTAGCAATCAGCCCCAGCATTTT.

This chain uses TRBV7-9 with TRBJ2-1; no clear D. Germline V gives CDR1 SEHNR, CDR2 FQNEAQ (reference sequence). The CDR3 spans 15 residues. V gave up 8 bases and J gave up 1 base, with 15 bases separating them. The CDR3 loop is CASLMPELSYNEQFF. CDR3 coding DNA: TGTGCCAGCCTTATGCCTGAGTTATCCTACAATGAGCAGTTCTTC.

This clone was seen only a few times. The chain has TRBV5-1 and TRBJ2-2; 7 positions agree with TRBD2. Trimming took 2 bases from V and 4 from J; bases not matched to a gene: 2. The germline V gene encodes CDR1 SGHRS and CDR2 YFSETQ. The CDR3 runs 14 residues. The CDR3 is CASSLRTSTGELFF. CDR3 bases: TGCGCCAGCAGCTTAAGGACTAGCACCGGGGAGCTGTTTTTT. Full variable domain (outside the CDR3, taken from reference TRBV5-1 and TRBJ2-2): KAGVTQTPRYLIKTRGQQVTLSCSPISGHRSVSWYQQTPGQGLQFLFEYFSETQRNKGNFPGRFSGRQFSNSRSEMNVSTLELGDSALYLCASSLRTSTGELFFGEGSRLTVL.

CDR3 coding DNA: TGTGCCAGCAGCTACTGGGGGGTAGGGAGCAATCAGCCCCAGCATTTT. It yields the protein CASSYWGVGSNQPQHF. The V gene is TRBV7-9, the J gene TRBJ1-5; the D gene is possibly TRBD1 (5 bases). The CDR3 runs to 16 residues. CDR1 and CDR2 from the germline V gene are SEHNR and FQNEAQ (reference sequence). The V end was cut by 4 bases, the J end by 1 base, with 14 bases between.

The sample holds a few counts of this clone. V gene TRBV11-2 combines with J gene TRBJ1-2, with 9 bases fitting TRBD1. The CDR3 loop spans 16 amino acids. Germline assignment: CDR1 SGHAT and CDR2 FQNNGV. The ends lost 5 bases at V and 4 bases at J; junction bases unmatched: 11. CDR3 in amino acids: CASSLLGGQGSYGYTF. The CDR3 coding sequence is TGTGCCAGCAGCCTCCTAGGGGGACAGGGAAGCTATGGCTACACCTTC.